This T cell receptor (beta chain) was sequenced for a study of cytomegalovirus exposure and HLA in healthy donors. Findings and caveats of the study: The study recorded about 160 TCR beta chains that were cytomegalovirus-associated.

Trimming took off 7 bases at V and 4 bases at J, with 10 bases between the two ends. Germline V gives CDR1 LNHDA, CDR2 SQIVND (reference sequence). The CDR3 spans 12 residues. Primers for the PCR totalled 60 Vbeta and 13 Jbeta. Method: immunoSEQ multiplex PCR; TCRdb's copy keeps in-frame clones and lacks some. The table includes 150,000 to 200,000 clones, about 70% detected once. Points on this clone: The target antigen is unknown.

This clonotype was obtained from a woman in her 30s in good health and CMV-seronegative. The chain links TRBV19 to TRBJ1-1; D is possibly TRBD1 (5 bases). The specimen was PBMCs. DNA for the CDR3: TGTGCCAGTACTTTCGGGGGCACTGAAGCTTTCTTT. This translates into CASTFGGTEAFF.